This T cell receptor beta chain was profiled in a study of cytomegalovirus exposure and HLA in healthy donors. CDR3 length equals 11 residues. Germline V gene data show CDR1 as DFQATT and CDR2 as SNEGSKA (reference sequence). On this clone: Its antigen is still unknown.

The table came from immunoSEQ multiplex PCR; TCRdb's copy has only in-frame clones and leaves some out. Here the sample spans hundreds of thousands of clones, 75% to 90% being singletons. Broader study findings: The study flagged some 170 TCR beta chains as cytomegalovirus-associated.

This sequence was found in a woman younger than 35 in good health and CMV-seronegative. The chain combines TRBV20-1 with TRBJ2-5, with no clear D. Source material: PBMCs. CDR3 in DNA: TGCAGAACATTGTACCAAGAGACCCAGTACTTC. It yields the protein CRTLYQETQYF.